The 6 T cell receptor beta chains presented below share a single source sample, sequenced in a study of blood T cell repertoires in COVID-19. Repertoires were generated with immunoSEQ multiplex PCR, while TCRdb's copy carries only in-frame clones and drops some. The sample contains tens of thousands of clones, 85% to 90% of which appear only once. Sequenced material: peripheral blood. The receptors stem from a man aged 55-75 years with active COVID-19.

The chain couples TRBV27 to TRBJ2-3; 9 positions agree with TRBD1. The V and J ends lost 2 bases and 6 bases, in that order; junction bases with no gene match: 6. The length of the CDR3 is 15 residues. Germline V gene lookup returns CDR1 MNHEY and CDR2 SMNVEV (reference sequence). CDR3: CASSLRTGARDTQYF. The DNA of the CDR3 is TGTGCCAGCAGTTTAAGGACAGGGGCACGGGATACGCAGTATTTT.

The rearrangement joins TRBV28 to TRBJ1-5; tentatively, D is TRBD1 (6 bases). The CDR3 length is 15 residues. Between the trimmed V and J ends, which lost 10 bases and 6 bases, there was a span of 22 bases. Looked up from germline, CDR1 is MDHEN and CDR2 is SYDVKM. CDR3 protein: CATNTGTKGGQPQHF. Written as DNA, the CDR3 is TGTGCCACCAACACCGGGACAAAAGGAGGTCAGCCCCAGCATTTT.

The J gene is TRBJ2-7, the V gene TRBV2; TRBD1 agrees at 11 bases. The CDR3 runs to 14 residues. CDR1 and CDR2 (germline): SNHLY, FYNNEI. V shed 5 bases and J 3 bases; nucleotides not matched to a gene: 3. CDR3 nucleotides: TGTGCCAGCAGTAAGGGACAGGGGGTCTACGAGCAGTACTTC. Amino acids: CASSKGQGVYEQYF.

CDR3 coding DNA: TGTGCCAGCAGTTTATCGACTTACCTAGCCAAAAACATTCAGTACTTC. It codes for CASSLSTYLAKNIQYF. V is TRBV28 and J is TRBJ2-4; D not certain. Trimming took off 1 base at V and 0 bases at J, with 10 bases between the two ends. The CDR3 is 16 amino acids. From germline, CDR1 is MDHEN and CDR2 SYDVKM.

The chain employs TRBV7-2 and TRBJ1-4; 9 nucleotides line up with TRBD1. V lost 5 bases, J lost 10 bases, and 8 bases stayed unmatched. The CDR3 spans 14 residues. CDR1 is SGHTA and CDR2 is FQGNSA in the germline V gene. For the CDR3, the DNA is TGTGCCAGCAGCCTCGGGACAGGGAGGGCAAAACTGTTTTTT. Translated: CASSLGTGRAKLFF.

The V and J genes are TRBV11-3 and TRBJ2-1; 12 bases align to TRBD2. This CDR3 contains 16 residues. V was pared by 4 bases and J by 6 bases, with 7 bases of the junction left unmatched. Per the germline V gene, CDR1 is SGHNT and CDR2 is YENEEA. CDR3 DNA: TGTGCCAGCAGCTCCACGGGACTAGCGGGTTTCAATGAGCAGTTCTTC. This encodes CASSSTGLAGFNEQFF.